Described below is a single T cell receptor beta chain sequence and its context. Its cognate antigen is unknown. The sample originates from a study of cytomegalovirus exposure and HLA in healthy donors. Broader study findings: Most TCR beta V segments were productive about 90% or about 30% of the time in an earlier analysis.

PCR used 60 Vbeta primers and 13 Jbeta primers. Authors' analysis steps: In a later analysis, some 10 million of 60 million to 80 million unique beta chains occurred in at least two donors. Measured with immunoSEQ multiplex PCR; TCRdb has only the in-frame clones, and not every one. The V and J calls and clone size come from that table; D and trimming were worked out from the DNA. The sample data list 160,000 or so clones. Sequenced input: PBMCs. The sequence was obtained from a man aged 25 to 45 in good health and CMV-seronegative.

This chain's CDR3 is CASSLAGGPQGQFF. DNA for the CDR3: TGTGCCAGCAGCTTAGCGGGAGGGCCTCAGGGGCAGTTCTTC. This chain joins TRBV11-1 and TRBJ2-1; 7 bases align to TRBD2. CDR3 size: 14 residues. J gave up 12 bases and V 0 bases, and 8 bases lay outside the gene matches. Germline CDR1 and CDR2: SGHAT and FQDESV (reference sequence).